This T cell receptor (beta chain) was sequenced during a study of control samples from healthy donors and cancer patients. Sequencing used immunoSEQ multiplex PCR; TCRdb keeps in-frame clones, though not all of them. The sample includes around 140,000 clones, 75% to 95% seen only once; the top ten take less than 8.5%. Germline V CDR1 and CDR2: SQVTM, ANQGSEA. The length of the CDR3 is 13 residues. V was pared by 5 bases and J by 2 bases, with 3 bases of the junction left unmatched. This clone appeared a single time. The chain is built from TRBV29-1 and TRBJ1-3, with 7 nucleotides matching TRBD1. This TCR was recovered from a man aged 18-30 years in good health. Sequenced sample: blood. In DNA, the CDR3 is TGCAGCGTTAGAACAGGGGCTGGAAACACCATATATTTT. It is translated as CSVRTGAGNTIYF.